Presented here are 23 T cell receptor beta chains from one specimen sequenced in a study of early T cells in non-severe SARS-CoV-2 infection. TCRdb independently ran MiXCR on the 5' RACE reads; one entry per CDR3 protein. This sample has approximately 57,000 distinct CDR3 sequences, with roughly an eighth found just once. Sequenced material: whole blood. The receptors were sampled from an adult who was a healthcare worker with PCR-confirmed SARS-CoV-2 infection or an uninfected control (not recorded which).

This clonotype has a handful of counts. The rearrangement links TRBV30 to TRBJ1-1; possibly TRBD1 for D (6 bases). Germline CDR1 is GTSNPN and CDR2 is SVGIG (reference sequence). Trimming removed 0 bases at V and 1 base at J, with 12 bases between. This CDR3 spans 15 amino acids. CDR3 coding DNA: TGTGCCTGGAGTGTGGGGGGGCTGTCGAACACTGAAGCTTTCTTT. It encodes CAWSVGGLSNTEAFF.

This clonotype has just a few counts. This sequence joins TRBV11-2 and TRBJ2-6; D might be TRBD1 (5 bases). The V gene's germline CDR1 is SGHAT and CDR2 FQNNGV. V lost 4 bases, J lost 4 bases, and 11 bases lay in between. The CDR3 consists of 15 residues. The chain's CDR3 is CASSSRVSGANVLTF. The DNA of the CDR3 is TGTGCCAGCAGCTCCAGGGTATCCGGGGCCAACGTCCTGACTTTC.

The count of this clonotype is one. The V and J genes are TRBV9 and TRBJ2-7; TRBD1 agrees at 8 bases. In germline, CDR1 is SGDLS, CDR2 YYNGEE. Germline trimming cut 3 bases from V and 0 bases from J; bases unmatched to any gene: 5. The CDR3 has 15 amino acids. CDR3 loop: CASSGRTGSSYEQYF. CDR3 in DNA: TGTGCCAGCAGCGGCCGGACAGGGAGCTCCTACGAGCAGTACTTC.

This clonotype was recorded at least ten times. The chain has TRBV11-2 and TRBJ2-6; 10 bases agree with TRBD1. Germline V CDR1 and CDR2: SGHAT, FQNNGV. After removal of 5 bases from V and 2 bases from J, the junction contained 12 bases not matched to a gene. This CDR3 is 19 amino acids long. This CDR3 reads CASSPRQGAIPPGANVLTF. The CDR3 nucleotides read TGTGCCAGCAGCCCCAGACAGGGGGCGATACCACCTGGGGCCAACGTCCTGACTTTC.

In its sample, this clonotype was seen many times. V usage is TRBV2 and J usage is TRBJ2-7, with 9 bases aligning to TRBD2. Germline CDR1 reads SNHLY; CDR2 reads FYNNEI. The CDR3 totals 18 residues. V lost 8 bases to trimming and J lost 3 bases; unmatched junction nucleotides: 20. Here the CDR3 DNA reads TGTGCCAGCTTAAGCGAAGGGGGCGGACTAGCGATATTCTACGAGCAGTACTTC. The encoded protein is CASLSEGGGLAIFYEQYF.

The CDR3 loop reads CSGRTPNTGELFF. In nucleotides, the CDR3 is TGCAGCGGCCGGACCCCGAACACCGGGGAGCTGTTTTTT. The V call is TRBV29-1, the J call TRBJ2-2; D is unclear. V shed 7 bases and J shed 0 bases, with 9 bases lying between them. Per the germline V gene, CDR1 is SQVTM and CDR2 is ANQGSEA. The CDR3 covers 13 residues.

This clonotype has only a few counts. CDR3 coding DNA: TGCAGCGCGGGGAGCTACGAGCAGTACTTC. It is translated as CSAGSYEQYF. The genes are TRBV29-1 and TRBJ2-7; TRBD2 might be the D (5 bases). Germline V lookup: CDR1 SQVTM, CDR2 ANQGSEA. V was shortened by 7 bases and J by 3 bases, with 7 bases between the two germline ends. The CDR3 is 10 amino acids.

The chain recombines TRBV5-5 with TRBJ2-3; 7 bases are a match to TRBD1. This CDR3 is built from 16 residues. Unmatched junction bases numbered 6, after V lost 2 bases and J lost 0 bases. From germline, CDR1 is SGHKS and CDR2 YYEKEE (reference sequence). The CDR3: CASSFRTGASTDTQYF. The CDR3 DNA is TGTGCCAGCAGCTTCCGGACAGGAGCTAGCACAGATACGCAGTATTTT.

This clonotype has at least ten counts. This chain links TRBV7-2 with TRBJ2-1; the match to TRBD2 covers 9 bases. V was pared by 4 bases and J by 5 bases, with 9 bases of the junction left unmatched. Germline V gene data show CDR1 as SGHTA and CDR2 as FQGNSA. The CDR3 is 16 amino acids. CDR3 sequence: CASSSRTSEIHNEQFF. CDR3 bases: TGTGCCAGCAGCTCGCGGACTAGCGAGATTCACAATGAGCAGTTCTTC.

On this clonotype itself: At one of its ends the junction is not consistent with the germline gene, which may arise from a read error. The CDR3 spells CASSPTSDRPRLF. For the CDR3, the DNA is TGTGCCAGCAGTCCCACCTCGGACAGGCCACGACTTTTC. The J gene is TRBJ2-7, the V gene TRBV27, with 7 bases identical to TRBD1. This CDR3 spans 13 amino acids. Germline V gene sequence: CDR1 MNHEY, CDR2 SMNVEV (reference sequence).

V and J are TRBV5-1 and TRBJ2-2, with D perhaps matching TRBD2 (5 bases). Germline V lookup: CDR1 SGHRS, CDR2 YFSETQ. Trimming took 7 bases from V and 2 from J, leaving 12 bases between them. CDR3 size: 14 residues. The CDR3 DNA follows: TGCGCCAGCGGGGAGTATACTAACACCGGGGAGCTGTTTTTT. As protein: CASGEYTNTGELFF.

This clonotype was recorded at least ten times. The V and J genes are TRBV20-1 and TRBJ1-1; D might be TRBD1 (5 bases). This CDR3 is built from 12 residues. Germline CDR1 DFQATT, CDR2 SNEGSKA (reference sequence). Between the trimmed V and J ends, which lost 5 bases and 6 bases, there was a span of 13 bases. The CDR3 sequence: CSAAAGLPEAFF. DNA for the CDR3: TGCAGTGCTGCGGCAGGGTTACCTGAAGCTTTCTTT.

A remark on this clonotype: Just one base apart from a much larger clone, this may be a read error. The rearrangement joins TRBV5-4 to TRBJ2-7; D gene unclear. The germline V gene encodes CDR1 SGHNT and CDR2 YYREEE (reference sequence). V was cut by 1 base and J by 3 bases, with 11 bases left in between. The CDR3 runs 14 residues. CDR3 bases: TGTGCCAGCAGCTTGCGCTCATCCTTCTACGAGCAGTACTTC. Encoded protein: CASSLRSSFYEQYF.

The sample holds many counts of this clonotype. The gene calls are TRBV3-1 and TRBJ2-7; TRBD1 is a possible D gene (5 bases). This CDR3 region has 15 residues. Germline V gene data show CDR1 as LGHDT and CDR2 as YNNKEL (reference sequence). V shed 7 bases and J shed 0 bases, with 16 bases lying between them. The CDR3, as DNA: TGTGCCAGCACGTTAGGGGTAGGCAACTCCTACGAGCAGTACTTC. This encodes CASTLGVGNSYEQYF.

The chain is built from TRBV11-2 and TRBJ2-1; D might be TRBD1 (6 bases). V lost 5 bases and J lost 0, with 14 bases in between. Looked up from germline, CDR1 is SGHAT and CDR2 is FQNNGV. This CDR3 contains 16 residues. CDR3 loop: CASSRPRGISYNEQFF. The CDR3 DNA reads TGTGCCAGCAGCCGTCCCAGGGGAATCTCCTACAATGAGCAGTTCTTC.

The chain recombines TRBV20-1 with TRBJ2-1; D not resolved. V lost 0 bases, J lost 0 bases, and 9 bases lay in between. CDR3 length: 15 residues. In germline, CDR1 is DFQATT, CDR2 SNEGSKA (reference sequence). The DNA of the CDR3 is TGCAGTGCTAGAGATCTGAGAGGCTCCTACAATGAGCAGTTCTTC. Its protein product is CSARDLRGSYNEQFF.

This clonotype was seen many times. The V call is TRBV29-1, the J call TRBJ1-1; D is unclear. V gave up 4 bases and J gave up 1 base, with 10 bases separating them. This CDR3 contains 13 residues. CDR1 is SQVTM, CDR2 ANQGSEA, per germline. CDR3 residues: CSVARVANTEAFF. CDR3 coding DNA: TGCAGCGTTGCGCGGGTCGCGAACACTGAAGCTTTCTTT.

This clonotype was seen more than once but under ten times. The chain links TRBV13 to TRBJ2-5; 9 bases are shared with TRBD2. This CDR3 is 15 amino acids long. With 3 bases clipped from V and 7 bases from J, the junction kept 9 bases outside the gene matches. Germline V gives CDR1 PRHDT, CDR2 FYEKMQ (reference sequence). CDR3 DNA sequence: TGTGCCAGCAGCTTGGGTAGCGGGGGTGGAAGGACCCAGTACTTC. This translates into CASSLGSGGGRTQYF. The complete variable domain, with remaining parts taken from reference TRBV13 and TRBJ2-5, reads AAGVIQSPRHLIKEKRETATLKCYPIPRHDTVYWYQQGPGQDPQFLISFYEKMQSDKGSIPDRFSAQQFSDYHSELNMSSLELGDSALYFCASSLGSGGGRTQYFGPGTRLLVL.

This clonotype was counted between two and nine times. The chain has TRBV19 and TRBJ2-2; D remains unclear. V shed 6 bases and J shed 3 bases, with 5 bases lying between them. The CDR3 runs 12 residues. The germline CDR1 and CDR2 sequences are LNHDA and SQIVND (reference sequence). The chain's CDR3 is CASRQDTGELFF. In nucleotides, the CDR3 is TGTGCCAGTAGGCAGGACACCGGGGAGCTGTTTTTT. The variable domain in full, completed from reference TRBV19 and TRBJ2-2, reads DGGITQSPKYLFRKEGQNVTLSCEQNLNHDAMYWYRQDPGQGLRLIYYSQIVNDFQKGDIAEGYSVSREKKESFPLTVTSAQKNPTAFYLCASRQDTGELFFGEGSRLTVL.

Many counts were recorded for this clonotype. The chain employs TRBV6-5 and TRBJ2-1; 7 bases agree with TRBD2. Trimming at V came to 6 bases and at J to 6 bases, leaving 11 bases not matched to a gene. The CDR3 runs 15 residues. The germline CDR1 and CDR2 sequences are MNHEY and SVGAGI. CDR3 in amino acids: CASSTRDYGGNEQFF. CDR3 nucleotide sequence: TGTGCCAGCAGCACCCGGGACTACGGGGGCAATGAGCAGTTCTTC.

At least ten counts were recorded for this clonotype. The V call is TRBV9, the J call TRBJ2-7, with D tentatively TRBD1 (5 bases). Trimming cost V 4 bases and J 1 base, with 12 bases left between them. Germline values: CDR1 SGDLS, CDR2 YYNGEE. The CDR3 contains 14 residues. As DNA, the CDR3 is TGTGCCAGCAGCCCCCGGACACATTCCTACGAGCAGTACTTC. Translation gives CASSPRTHSYEQYF.

This clonotype was seen ten or more times. The genes are TRBV2 and TRBJ2-5; maybe TRBD1 (5 bases). V lost 6 bases and J lost 5, with 16 bases in between. Germline CDR1 and CDR2: SNHLY and FYNNEI. There are 14 residues in the CDR3. The CDR3 here is CASSAYRTEETQYF. In DNA form, the CDR3 reads TGTGCCAGCAGCGCCTACAGGACGGAGGAGACCCAGTACTTC. The variable domain in full, completed from reference TRBV2 and TRBJ2-5, reads EPEVTQTPSHQVTQMGQEVILRCVPISNHLYFYWYRQILGQKVEFLVSFYNNEISEKSEIFDDQFSVERPDGSNFTLKIRSTKLEDSAMYFCASSAYRTEETQYFGPGTRLLVL.

This chain joins TRBV25-1 and TRBJ1-3; D is unresolved. The germline V gene encodes CDR1 MGHDK and CDR2 SYGVNS. The CDR3 runs to 14 residues. Trimming took 3 bases from V and 4 from J, leaving 10 bases between them. This CDR3 is CASSDRSLGNTIYF. CDR3 in DNA: TGTGCCAGCAGTGACAGGTCCCTGGGAAACACCATATATTTT.